This T cell receptor beta chain comes out of a study of blood T cell repertoires in COVID-19. TCRdb's copy holds only in-frame clones and misses some; the assay was immunoSEQ multiplex PCR. The data hold about 150,000 clones, with 70% to 90% observed a single time. In germline, CDR1 is SEHNR, CDR2 FQNEAQ (reference sequence). This CDR3 region has 16 residues. V trimming: 1 base; J trimming: 5 bases; junction bases outside the gene matches: 4. The TCR sequence derives from an elderly woman with COVID-19, enrolled during active disease. The specimen sequenced was peripheral blood. The V gene is TRBV7-9, the J gene TRBJ2-5; TRBD2 agrees at 13 bases. CDR3 sequence reads: CASSLGTSGSSETQYF. CDR3 nucleotides: TGTGCCAGCAGCTTAGGGACTAGCGGGAGCTCGGAGACCCAGTACTTC. Variable domain in full (rest from reference TRBV7-9 and TRBJ2-5): DTGVSQNPRHKITKRGQNVTFRCDPISEHNRLYWYRQTLGQGPEFLTYFQNEAQLEKSRLLSDRFSAERPKGSFSTLEIQRTEQGDSAMYLCASSLGTSGSSETQYFGPGTRLLVL.